Below are 10 T cell receptor beta chains sequenced from a single sample in a study of human T cells and chemical hapten exposure. TCRdb analysed the RACE reads with MiXCR anew, one entry per CDR3 protein. The sample has some 100,000 distinct CDR3 sequences, approximately 8.6% seen once. Stated time point: patch test 2, 6 weeks after DPC sensitization. Treatment specified: therapeutic diphenylcyclopropenone sensitization with weekly scalp DPC. The sample here was whole blood, taken in connection with sensitization to the hapten diphenylcyclopropenone (DPC). The receptors shown here come from a woman between 40 and 55 years old with alopecia areata. Some clones in this sample may be carry-over from other donors' samples.

This clonotype has ten or more counts. The genes are TRBV12-3 or TRBV12-4 and TRBJ1-3; no reliable D call. Trimming stripped 5 bases from V and 0 bases from J, with 5 bases between. There are 13 residues in the CDR3. CDR3 sequence: CASSVYSGNTIYF. Written as DNA, the CDR3 is TGTGCCAGCAGTGTGTACTCTGGAAACACCATATATTTT.

The rearrangement links TRBV30 to TRBJ2-7; D may be TRBD1 (6 bases). Per the germline V gene, CDR1 is GTSNPN and CDR2 is SVGIG (reference sequence). The CDR3 spans 13 residues. Trimming stripped 6 bases from V and 2 bases from J, with 14 bases between. The CDR3 protein is CACLGGPTYEQYF. CDR3 nucleotide sequence: TGTGCCTGCCTAGGGGGACCCACCTACGAGCAGTACTTC.

This clonotype has just a few counts. V usage is TRBV6-6 and J usage is TRBJ2-7; maybe TRBD1 (5 bases). Looked up from germline, CDR1 is MNHNY and CDR2 is SVGAGI (reference sequence). The V and J ends lost 6 bases and 0 bases respectively, with 9 bases between them. The CDR3 has 13 amino acids. CDR3 sequence: CASSRVGSYEQYF. Written as DNA, the CDR3 is TGTGCCAGCAGCAGGGTGGGCTCCTACGAGCAGTACTTC.

Many counts were recorded for this clonotype. V is TRBV7-8 and J is TRBJ2-1, with D uncertain. Trimming stripped 0 bases from V and 0 bases from J, with 12 bases between. This CDR3 comprises 17 residues. CDR1 is SGHVS, CDR2 FQNEAQ, per germline. This chain's CDR3 is CASSLAIGQFSYNEQFF. The CDR3 region has the DNA TGTGCCAGCAGCTTAGCGATTGGGCAGTTCTCCTACAATGAGCAGTTCTTC.

This clonotype appeared many times. The chain employs TRBV29-1 and TRBJ1-4; perhaps TRBD1 as D (5 bases). CDR1 SQVTM and CDR2 ANQGSEA come from the germline V gene. This CDR3 contains 14 residues. The V end lost 5 bases, the J end lost 0 bases, and 10 bases lay between the germline ends. The CDR3 here is CSVWGGATNEKLFF. Here the CDR3 DNA reads TGCAGCGTTTGGGGAGGGGCAACTAATGAAAAACTGTTTTTT.

This clonotype appeared many times. The chain has TRBV29-1 and TRBJ2-5; 7 positions agree with TRBD1. The CDR3 sequence is 14 residues long. CDR1 SQVTM and CDR2 ANQGSEA come from the germline V gene. V shed 7 bases, J shed 5 bases, and the junction held 13 bases outside the gene matches. Here the CDR3 reads CSAIQGWSGETQYF. CDR3 DNA: TGCAGCGCTATACAGGGGTGGTCAGGGGAGACCCAGTACTTC.

This clonotype was seen a handful of times. The rearrangement joins TRBV10-3 to TRBJ2-3; 12 bases are shared with TRBD1. The CDR3 has 21 amino acids. V was clipped by 0 bases and J by 1 base; unmatched bases: 14. Germline loops: CDR1 ENHRY, CDR2 SYGVKD. The CDR3 protein is CAISESTRSWDRGPGTDTQYF. CDR3 nucleotides: TGTGCCATCAGTGAGTCTACCCGAAGCTGGGACAGGGGGCCCGGCACAGATACGCAGTATTTT.

V is TRBV2 and J is TRBJ1-6; no reliable D call. Germline CDR1 is SNHLY and CDR2 is FYNNEI. The ends were cut back, 4 bases at V and 0 bases at J, with 7 bases in the middle. The CDR3 is made up of 15 amino acids. CDR3 sequence: CASSALSSYNSPLHF. The DNA for the CDR3 is TGTGCCAGCAGTGCTCTGAGCTCCTATAATTCACCCCTCCACTTT.

The chain uses TRBV10-3 and TRBJ2-7; D is unresolved. V lost 4 bases to trimming and J lost 3 bases, with 13 bases between them. The CDR3 loop spans 14 amino acids. CDR1 is ENHRY and CDR2 is SYGVKD in the germline V gene. CDR3 nucleotide sequence: TGTGCCATCAGTGCGGGCAGGCCAAGCTACGAGCAGTACTTC. This translates into CAISAGRPSYEQYF.

This clonotype came up a few times. J is TRBJ2-1 and V is TRBV7-3; possible D gene TRBD2, 5 bases. The V and J ends lost 5 bases and 3 bases respectively, with 14 bases between them. The length of the CDR3 is 15 residues. CDR1 and CDR2 from the germline V gene are SGHTA and FQGTGA. The CDR3 sequence is CASSPGRVNYNEQFF. The CDR3 nucleotides are TGTGCCAGCAGCCCCGGGCGGGTTAACTACAATGAGCAGTTCTTC.